This T cell receptor beta chain was profiled in a study of cytomegalovirus exposure and HLA in healthy donors (dated by TCRdb to 2015 to 2018). Broadly, across the study: According to an earlier analysis of 587 of the donors, 150 million to 200 million T cells yielded roughly 110 million unique TCR beta sequences and about 300 Gb of sequence data. Around 320 gigabases of sequencing data and tens of millions of unique TCR sequences were included in an early release covering 500 to 750 HLA-typed donors. Typing coverage varied by locus: about 629-630 donors for A, B, C, DRB1 and DQB1; roughly 510 for DQA1; about 600 for DPA1; roughly 450 for DPB1. Besides the first cohort of about 730 subjects, a separate validation cohort made up of around 120 different subjects was used. The study was designed to test whether signatures of past pathogen exposure could be identified by cataloging public T cell receptors. Using immunosequencing, the study profiled T cell repertoires from about 650 subjects and related those repertoires to cytomegalovirus serostatus. Four to six DR-DQ haplotypes were handled as single units for association and clustering, since linkage in the cohort was strong. Both class I and class II loci were covered by HLA typing, at four-digit resolution. Among the roughly 380 genotyped donors, around 81% belonged to the genetic ancestry cluster associated with self-reported Caucasian donors. An earlier analysis of 587 of the donors used high-throughput TCR beta sequencing to judge whether each TCR beta V gene segment behaved as functional or pseudogenic. The later analysis used no new phenotypic data to find candidate immune exposures, relying instead on TCR beta sequences and their occurrence across donors. Across 398 genotyped donors of the cohort, an average of roughly 250,000 unique TCR beta nucleotide sequences per donor were sequenced, and roughly 18% of those sequences were non-productive. The study combined high-throughput TCR immunosequencing, statistical association of individual TCRs with disease status, and machine learning to predict cytomegalovirus infection status. In a later analysis, previously published TCR beta repertoires from about 640 donors were re-analyzed and high-resolution HLA genotyping was added so that TCR occurrence patterns could be studied. Alongside the repertoire data, information on donor age, sex, ethnicity and CMV serostatus was compiled. In a later genetic analysis, genome-wide SNP genotypes for 398 of the 666 donors were used, and that subset was treated as a discovery cohort. All discovery cohort repertoires had been generated using a single sequencing platform. Summary of the overall study and its limitations: The classifier was reported to diagnose cytomegalovirus status with high specificity and sensitivity in both the original cohort and the validation cohort. Broadly in line with IMGT annotations, most TCR beta V segments showed up in productive rearrangements about 87% or about 30% of the time in an earlier analysis of a few hundred of the donors. In a later analysis, HLA-associated TCR beta chains were found to be more clonally expanded and to have lower generation probabilities than equally common non-associated chains. According to a later analysis, parvovirus B19, influenza, CMV and Epstein-Barr virus appeared linked to several top co-occurrence clusters. Because HLA typing was missing for some donors at each locus, association tests included only the typed subset. According to a later analysis, TCR association rates differed among HLA loci, with DRB1 alleles showing the most associated TCRs and HLA-C alleles showing the fewest. In a later genetic analysis, a missense DCLRE1C variant was associated with V-gene and J-gene trimming of TCR beta chains, and the association was replicated in an independent cohort. Sequencing depth was assumed to be roughly uniform across donors in the presence/absence analyses, though that assumption may not hold. The only immune exposure information available for the cohort was CMV serostatus. Compared with the approximately 600-donor mean, donors in an Asian-associated ancestry cluster had fewer N-insertions in productive TCRs, according to a later genetic analysis. Correlated functional status among segregating V segments might reflect linkage disequilibrium, but an unknown experimental factor could not be ruled out. Strong co-occurrence of HLA alleles, especially DR and DQ, made assigning TCR associations to individual alleles difficult. At a false discovery rate of 0.05, a later analysis linked some 18,000 TCR beta sequences to specific HLA alleles. A cluster of highly shared sequence variants was judged likely to represent a technical artifact of the sequencing pipeline. A further reported finding was that TCR beta sequences accurately predicted the HLA-A and HLA-B alleles for most subjects in the first cohort. A total of fewer than 200 TCR beta chains were listed by the study as associated with cytomegalovirus. The authors suggested that the approach could potentially be generalized to other disease states and immunological phenotypes. Some 15 rarely observed V segments, including chromosome 9 orphons, were excluded from the earlier analysis of some 590 of the donors because counts were too low. In this cohort, only TCR beta chains were sequenced, and detectable features were limited by the absence of alpha or paired-chain data. Most TCR sequences were seen in very few donors, while some public TCRs were found in many individuals. In vitro tests confirmed that a few of the cytomegalovirus-associated TCR beta chains recognize cytomegalovirus antigens. A later analysis found that most CMV-associated TCR beta chains appeared HLA-restricted, with HLA associations seemingly driven largely by CMV exposure.

The library was built by means of the immunoSEQ multiplex PCR assay. A mixture of 60 forward primers for TCR Vbeta segments and 13 reverse primers for TCR Jbeta segments was used in the multiplex PCR. A multiplex PCR assay on genomic DNA amplified the CDR3 region of rearranged TCR beta genes. The Illumina HiSeq System was used to sequence the amplified TCR beta libraries as 87-base-pair reads. As for how the authors treated the data: A later analysis tallied roughly 78 million unique TCR beta chains across the 700 or so repertoires, and about 10 million of those chains were shared by two or more donors. A nearest-neighbor algorithm error-corrected the raw reads and collapsed the reads into unique sequences, merging closely related sequences to remove PCR and sequencing errors. CDR3 sequences were aligned to IMGT reference sequences to assign V, D and J gene segments. For a sequence to be retained, a match of at least six nucleotides was required to both a V gene segment and a J gene segment. A rearrangement was called productive if the CDR3 had no stop codons and remained in frame with V and J, and every other rearrangement was called non-productive. Following IMGT convention, CDR3 was defined as the stretch from the second conserved V-encoded cysteine to the conserved J-encoded phenylalanine. The earlier analysis of 550 to 650 of the donors excluded any sequence lacking an unambiguous match to a single V gene segment. In an earlier analysis of 500 to 750 of the donors, V segments were called functional above 56.7% productive rearrangements and were called segregating when the between-donor standard deviation exceeded 5%. A statistical classification framework was developed to diagnose cytomegalovirus status using the catalog of TCR beta chain sequences. In a later analysis, V and J genes were assigned by comparing TCR nucleotide sequences against IMGT/GENE-DB human TR gene sequences. Using the TCRdist pipeline, a later analysis assigned CDR3 sequences along with most-parsimonious VDJ recombination scenarios. In a later analysis, every TCR beta chain was defined by the combination of its CDR3 amino acid sequence and its V-gene family, and reads without a unique V-gene family were dropped. A later analysis removed 500 to 650 highly shared, low-generation-probability nucleotide sequences to deal with suspected cross-contamination and a sequencing artifact. In a later analysis, a clonal expansion index for each public chain was calculated from normalized within-repertoire ranks of inferred template counts. In a later analysis, generation probabilities were computed using a VDJ recombination model fitted to out-of-frame rearrangements, and the results were checked against IGoR. Hypergeometric tests were used in a later analysis to score TCR-TCR, TCR-HLA and TCR-CMV co-occurrence, with a repertoire-size bias correction applied to the TCR pairs. In a later analysis, false discovery rates were estimated by permuting HLA or CMV assignments 20 times. In a later analysis, co-occurring TCRs were grouped with DBSCAN, and TCRdist sequence similarity was added when clustering was performed within HLA-allele-positive subsets. Repertoires with fewer than 30,000 or more than 120,000 public chains were left out of co-occurrence clustering, as were about five repertoires with anomalous nucleotide sharing. TCRdb's version of the immuneACCESS table is confined to in-frame rearrangements and falls short of the full clone set. An unresolved V gene accounts for under half of the shortfall where checked; the remainder is of unknown origin. For V, J and clone size, that table is used; D and trimming come from the DNA. The sample data list some 200,000 clones, and around 70% of these were observed just once. Less than 3% of the sample is held by the ten biggest clonotypes.

The sample holds one count of this clone. Its antigen has not been determined. The input lacks base qualities; no much larger clone sits a single base away. In total, fewer than 750 healthy bone marrow donors made up the cohort. At the time of sampling, every cohort member was nominally healthy, though immune exposures that went unrecorded were likely present. The donor was CMV seropositive and was included in the group of 300 or so seropositive cohort members. A peripheral blood sample was collected from each donor, and TCR beta sequencing was performed on peripheral blood mononuclear cells. The Qiagen DNeasy Blood Extraction Kit was used to extract genomic DNA from the blood cell samples. The specimen was PBMCs. The source is a man aged 35-49 years in good health and CMV-seropositive.

The CDR3 loop reads CATSRDIDQGTGTF. The DNA sequence reads TGTGCCACCAGCAGAGATATAGACCAGGGGACGGGGACCTTC. The chain was built from TRBV15 and TRBJ1-2; the D region possibly corresponds to TRBD1 (6 bases align). CDR1 and CDR2 are drawn from the germline V gene (reference sequence): LNHNV, YYDKDF. Spanning cysteine to phenylalanine, the CDR3 consists of 14 amino acids. Left in the record is the CDR3 DNA by itself, 42 bases read in frame from the first base. V loses 0 bases, J loses 14 bases, and the germline ends lie 19 bases apart. This CDR3, with the reference TRBV15 and TRBJ1-2 proteins standing in past its ends, gives the full variable domain DAMVIQNPRYQVTQFGKPVTLSCSQTLNHNVMYWYQQKSSQAPKLLFHYYDKDFNNEADTPDNFQSRRPNTSFCFLDIRSPGLGDTAMYLCATSRDIDQGTGTFGSGTRLTVV.